The 27 T cell receptor beta chains presented below share a single source sample, sequenced in a study of OX40 agonist ivuxolimab in advanced cancers. The method was immunoSEQ multiplex PCR; TCRdb's version includes in-frame clones alone and lacks a portion of them. The profile covers approximately 79,000 clones, with roughly 85% appearing a single time and roughly 3.1% taken by the ten largest. The sample here was CD4+ or CD8+ T cells sorted from blood, taken in a trial of the OX40 agonist ivuxolimab. Receptors originate from an adult with an advanced solid tumor such as melanoma, head and neck, liver or kidney cancer.

The V call is TRBV11-3, the J call TRBJ2-5; weak D call: TRBD1 (5 bases). Germline CDR1 and CDR2: SGHNT and YENEEA. The CDR3 contains 13 residues. V was clipped by 9 bases and J by 5 bases, with 16 bases between them. The CDR3 reads CASSQGLKETQYF. CDR3 nucleotides: TGTGCCAGTTCTCAGGGTTTGAAGGAGACCCAGTACTTC.

The CDR3 here is CASSIGPGSGIYEQYF. The CDR3, as DNA: TGTGCCAGTAGTATAGGGCCGGGGAGCGGGATCTACGAGCAGTACTTC. V gene TRBV19 combines with J gene TRBJ2-7, with TRBD2 matching 7 bases. V dropped 1 base and J dropped 3; count of bases not matched to a gene: 9. Germline lookup yields CDR1 LNHDA and CDR2 SQIVND (reference sequence). The CDR3 has 16 residues. Full variable domain (outside the CDR3, taken from reference TRBV19 and TRBJ2-7): DGGITQSPKYLFRKEGQNVTLSCEQNLNHDAMYWYRQDPGQGLRLIYYSQIVNDFQKGDIAEGYSVSREKKESFPLTVTSAQKNPTAFYLCASSIGPGSGIYEQYFGPGTRLTVT.

V gene TRBV30 combines with J gene TRBJ2-7; D is ambiguous. Germline CDR1 and CDR2: GTSNPN and SVGIG (reference sequence). The CDR3 contains 16 residues. V was cut by 4 bases and J by 0 bases, with 19 bases left in between. The chain's CDR3 is CAWTDGEKLSSYEQYF. In DNA, the CDR3 is TGTGCCTGGACTGACGGCGAGAAATTGAGCTCCTACGAGCAGTACTTC. Together with reference TRBV30 and TRBJ2-7, the CDR3 gives the full variable domain: SQTIHQWPATLVQPVGSPLSLECTVEGTSNPNLYWYRQAAGRGLQLLFYSVGIGQISSEVPQNLSASRPQDRQFILSSKKLLLSDSGFYLCAWTDGEKLSSYEQYFGPGTRLTVT.

The chain joins TRBV5-8 to TRBJ1-1; D possibly corresponds to TRBD1 (5 bases). CDR3 size: 13 residues. V shed 4 bases and J shed 0 bases, with 7 bases lying between them. Germline CDR1 SGHTS, CDR2 YDEGEE. CDR3 residues: CASSGDVNTEAFF. CDR3 nucleotide sequence: TGTGCCAGCAGCGGGGACGTGAACACTGAAGCTTTCTTT.

CDR3 DNA sequence: TGTGCCAGCAGCGTAGAGAGGGGAGGGGGCCAAACCGCTAACTATGGCTACACCTTC. Amino acids: CASSVERGGGQTANYGYTF. The chain employs TRBV9 and TRBJ1-2, with 7 bases that match TRBD1. The trim removed 0 bases at V and 0 bases at J, leaving 14 bases unmatched. CDR3 size: 19 residues. Germline CDR1 reads SGDLS; CDR2 reads YYNGEE.

The genes are TRBV6-6 and TRBJ1-5; D remains ambiguous. V shed 9 bases and J shed 1 base, with 16 bases lying between them. Germline loops: CDR1 MNHNY, CDR2 SVGAGI (reference sequence). The CDR3 contains 15 residues. The CDR3 spells CASSSAGGSNQPQHF. CDR3 nucleotide sequence: TGTGCCAGTTCGTCGGCGGGAGGCAGCAATCAGCCCCAGCATTTT.

This clone was seen once. The chain combines TRBV5-6 with TRBJ1-2; no clear D gene. CDR1 is SGHDT and CDR2 is YYEEEE in the germline V gene. With 10 bases removed from V and 3 bases from J, the gap between germline ends came to 19 bases. The CDR3 is 14 amino acids. The CDR3 nucleotides are TGTGCCTGTCGTCGCTGGACGGATTACTATGGCTACACCTTC. Translating gives CACRRWTDYYGYTF.

The CDR3 spells CASSLAGGWGEKLFF. In nucleotides, the CDR3 is TGTGCCAGCAGCTTAGCGGGGGGCTGGGGTGAAAAACTGTTTTTT. J is TRBJ1-4 and V is TRBV7-9, with a tentative D call TRBD1 (6 bases). The CDR3 runs to 15 residues. V lost 0 bases to trimming and J lost 7 bases, with 12 bases between them. CDR1 is SEHNR and CDR2 is FQNEAQ in the germline V gene (reference sequence).

In the case of this clone: The same CDR3 arises from other DNA sequences in this sample as well. The J gene is TRBJ2-7, the V gene TRBV7-9, with D unclear. This CDR3 has 11 residues. The V end was cut by 1 base, the J end by 10 bases, with 8 bases between. The germline V gene encodes CDR1 SEHNR and CDR2 FQNEAQ (reference sequence). CDR3: CASSLESEQYF. The CDR3 DNA reads as TGTGCCAGCAGCTTAGAGAGCGAACAGTACTTC.

This clone was counted only a few times. The J gene is TRBJ2-7, the V gene TRBV30; the match to TRBD1 covers 10 bases. The CDR3 is made up of 17 amino acids. V dropped 4 bases and J dropped 0; count of bases not matched to a gene: 12. Germline V gene lookup returns CDR1 GTSNPN and CDR2 SVGIG (reference sequence). The CDR3 loop is CAWMRDRGRRSSYEQYF. The CDR3 bases are TGTGCCTGGATGAGGGACAGGGGCAGAAGGAGCTCCTACGAGCAGTACTTC. The full variable domain, in which reference TRBV30 and TRBJ2-7 provide the parts outside the CDR3, is SQTIHQWPATLVQPVGSPLSLECTVEGTSNPNLYWYRQAAGRGLQLLFYSVGIGQISSEVPQNLSASRPQDRQFILSSKKLLLSDSGFYLCAWMRDRGRRSSYEQYFGPGTRLTVT.

The V call is TRBV4-2, the J call TRBJ1-4; TRBD1 aligns across 11 bases. Trimming took 6 bases from V and 7 from J; bases not matched to a gene: 7. This CDR3 comprises 15 residues. CDR1 LGHNA and CDR2 YNFKEQ come from the germline V gene. CDR3 in DNA: TGTGCCAGCAGATTCGTTGGGACAGGGGGTGAAAAACTGTTTTTT. Protein sequence: CASRFVGTGGEKLFF.

Only a few counts were recorded for this clone. V usage is TRBV11-2 and J usage is TRBJ2-4, with D perhaps TRBD1 (6 bases). In germline, CDR1 is SGHAT, CDR2 FQNNGV. The CDR3 length is 12 residues. With 3 bases removed from V and 11 bases from J, the gap between germline ends came to 11 bases. CDR3 loop: CASSLGAPVQYF. The CDR3 DNA follows: TGTGCCAGCAGCTTGGGGGCGCCCGTTCAGTACTTC.

The chain carries TRBV9 and TRBJ1-3; D is unresolved. V was trimmed by 4 bases and J by 4 bases, leaving 12 bases between them. CDR1 is SGDLS and CDR2 is YYNGEE in the germline V gene. The CDR3 runs 14 residues. The CDR3 spells CASSPTSGGNTIYF. The DNA of the CDR3 is TGTGCCAGCAGCCCGACGAGCGGGGGAAACACCATATATTTT. Together with reference TRBV9 and TRBJ1-3, the CDR3 gives the full variable domain: DSGVTQTPKHLITATGQRVTLRCSPRSGDLSVYWYQQSLDQGLQFLIQYYNGEERAKGNILERFSAQQFPDLHSELNLSSLELGDSALYFCASSPTSGGNTIYFGEGSWLTVV.

CDR3 DNA sequence: TGTGCCAGCAGCGCCCCCGGGACTCCAGCCAAGAATGAGCAGTTCTTC. Residues: CASSAPGTPAKNEQFF. The rearrangement uses TRBV9 and TRBJ2-1, with D tentatively TRBD2 (6 bases). CDR3 size: 16 residues. Germline lookup yields CDR1 SGDLS and CDR2 YYNGEE. V shed 3 bases and J shed 7 bases, with 20 bases lying between them.

The genes are TRBV7-9 and TRBJ1-2; D gene uncertain. The CDR3 sequence is 17 residues long. CDR1 SEHNR and CDR2 FQNEAQ come from the germline V gene (reference sequence). Between the trimmed V and J ends, which lost 4 bases and 6 bases, there was a span of 24 bases. CDR3 DNA sequence: TGTGCCAGCAGCTCCCCCCTCGTGGGTGGGTCATCACATGGCTACACCTTC. Its protein product is CASSSPLVGGSSHGYTF.

J is TRBJ2-2 and V is TRBV5-1; tentative D call: TRBD1 (6 bases). Germline V gene data show CDR1 as SGHRS and CDR2 as YFSETQ. V dropped 2 bases and J dropped 3 bases, with 11 bases sitting between them. The CDR3 spans 15 residues. CDR3: CASSFRGWDTGELFF. The CDR3 DNA reads TGCGCCAGCAGCTTCAGGGGTTGGGACACCGGGGAGCTGTTTTTT.

J is TRBJ1-2 and V is TRBV30; a possible D gene is TRBD1 (5 bases). Germline V gene sequence: CDR1 GTSNPN, CDR2 SVGIG (reference sequence). The V gene lost 4 bases and the J gene lost 4 bases, with 7 bases spanning the gap. CDR3 length equals 11 residues. In nucleotides, the CDR3 is TGTGCCTGGACCGGGACCTATGGCTACACCTTC. Its protein is CAWTGTYGYTF.

The chain recombines TRBV7-2 with TRBJ2-7, with a weak D call TRBD2 (6 bases). The V end was cut by 6 bases, the J end by 8 bases, with 11 bases between. The CDR3 is 11 amino acids. In germline, CDR1 is SGHTA, CDR2 FQGNSA. In DNA, the CDR3 is TGTGCCAGCAGTCGACGGGAGCAGCAGTACTTC. Translated, it gives CASSRREQQYF.

The chain joins TRBV7-2 to TRBJ2-7, with TRBD1 matching 8 bases. This CDR3 spans 15 amino acids. Trimming cost V 4 bases and J 3 bases; bases outside gene matches: 8. Per germline, CDR1 SGHTA and CDR2 FQGNSA. This CDR3 reads CASSSADRVGYEQYF. CDR3 in DNA: TGTGCCAGCAGCTCGGCGGACAGGGTGGGCTACGAGCAGTACTTC.

The chain combines TRBV19 with TRBJ1-1; no definite D call. CDR1 is LNHDA and CDR2 is SQIVND in the germline V gene (reference sequence). The CDR3 is 16 amino acids. Trimming cost V 1 base and J 0 bases, with 12 bases left between them. For the CDR3, the DNA is TGTGCCAGTAGTATAGGGTATAGCAGCATGAACACTGAAGCTTTCTTT. It codes for CASSIGYSSMNTEAFF.

This clone was detected only once. This CDR3 is CASSPDRENTEAFF. CDR3 bases: TGTGCCAGCAGTCCGGACAGGGAGAACACTGAAGCTTTCTTT. This sequence joins TRBV6-6 and TRBJ1-1; 8 positions agree with TRBD1. This CDR3 has 14 residues. The germline V gene has CDR1 MNHNY and CDR2 SVGAGI (reference sequence). Germline trimming cut 5 bases from V and 1 base from J; bases unmatched to any gene: 3.

This chain links TRBV5-4 with TRBJ1-2; D gene unclear. Trimming left V 0 bases short and J 2 bases short, with 5 bases between. Per the germline V gene, CDR1 is SGHNT and CDR2 is YYREEE (reference sequence). CDR3 size: 13 residues. The CDR3: CASSLAQNYGYTF. The CDR3 coding sequence is TGTGCCAGCAGCTTGGCTCAGAACTATGGCTACACCTTC.

On this clone itself: This sample also contains other DNA sequences that code for the same CDR3. The V gene is TRBV30, the J gene TRBJ1-1, with TRBD1 as a possible D gene (6 bases). V was pared by 1 base and J by 3 bases, with 6 bases between. CDR3 length: 12 residues. CDR1 GTSNPN and CDR2 SVGIG come from the germline V gene (reference sequence). CDR3 coding DNA: TGTGCCTGGAGTGACAGGGACACTGAAGCTTTCTTT. Translated: CAWSDRDTEAFF. The full variable domain, in which reference TRBV30 and TRBJ1-1 provide the parts outside the CDR3, is SQTIHQWPATLVQPVGSPLSLECTVEGTSNPNLYWYRQAAGRGLQLLFYSVGIGQISSEVPQNLSASRPQDRQFILSSKKLLLSDSGFYLCAWSDRDTEAFFGQGTRLTVV.

The V gene is TRBV14, the J gene TRBJ1-2; D possibly corresponds to TRBD1 (5 bases). The length of the CDR3 is 14 residues. The germline V and J ends were trimmed by 4 bases and 7 bases, with 16 bases remaining between them. Germline CDR1 is SGHDN and CDR2 is FVKESK. CDR3 nucleotides: TGTGCCAGCAGCCCCAGTATGGCGAGGGGTGGCTACACCTTC. Amino acid sequence: CASSPSMARGGYTF.

The rearrangement uses TRBV18 and TRBJ2-7, with TRBD1 as a possible D gene (6 bases). Germline loops: CDR1 KGHSH, CDR2 LQKENI. CDR3 length equals 15 residues. The V gene lost 3 bases and the J gene lost 3 bases, with 15 bases spanning the gap. The CDR3 region is CASSPSSTGNYEQYF. The CDR3 DNA reads TGTGCCAGCTCACCTAGTTCGACAGGAAACTACGAGCAGTACTTC.

V is TRBV30 and J is TRBJ2-3, with 7 bases identical to TRBD2. V shed 2 bases, J shed 0 bases, and the junction held 11 bases outside the gene matches. CDR3 size: 17 residues. The V gene's germline CDR1 is GTSNPN and CDR2 SVGIG (reference sequence). The CDR3 DNA follows: TGTGCCTGGAGTTCTCCCTGGGCTAGCGGTAGCACAGATACGCAGTATTTT. It codes for CAWSSPWASGSTDTQYF.

This clone appeared a few times. The chain recombines TRBV14 with TRBJ1-2, with TRBD1 matching 7 bases. CDR3 length: 15 residues. V gave up 3 bases and J gave up 8 bases; unmatched junction bases: 12. Germline loops: CDR1 SGHDN, CDR2 FVKESK. As DNA, the CDR3 is TGTGCCAGCAGCCAGCAGACAGGGTTCGTTCGCGGCTACACCTTC. It codes for CASSQQTGFVRGYTF.